The clone carrying this T cell receptor (beta chain) was counted a single time. Its antigen is undetermined. Here immunoSEQ multiplex PCR was the method, and the copy in TCRdb shows in-frame clones only, minus some. The data contain about 130,000 clones, 75% to 95% of them singletons. The data originate from a study of T cell responses to AZD1222 COVID-19 vaccine. Study-level points and caveats: With dominance at 160-218 and 743-854, vaccine-associated CD4 TCRs spanned spike. Unmutated variant regions reportedly attract nearly half of all spike-specific TCRs. Only a handful of AZD1222 recipients were seropositive at baseline.

The ends were cut back, 1 base at V and 2 bases at J, with 8 bases in the middle. Germline CDR1 reads SGHTA; CDR2 reads FQGNSA. CDR3 length: 14 residues. The TCR originated in an adult in good health. The starting material was peripheral blood, obtained on day 0 of AZD1222 vaccination. The chain links TRBV7-2 to TRBJ1-2; possibly TRBD1 for D (5 bases). The CDR3 region is CASSLEWGNYGYTF. CDR3 sequence (DNA): TGTGCCAGCAGCTTAGAATGGGGGAACTATGGCTACACCTTC.